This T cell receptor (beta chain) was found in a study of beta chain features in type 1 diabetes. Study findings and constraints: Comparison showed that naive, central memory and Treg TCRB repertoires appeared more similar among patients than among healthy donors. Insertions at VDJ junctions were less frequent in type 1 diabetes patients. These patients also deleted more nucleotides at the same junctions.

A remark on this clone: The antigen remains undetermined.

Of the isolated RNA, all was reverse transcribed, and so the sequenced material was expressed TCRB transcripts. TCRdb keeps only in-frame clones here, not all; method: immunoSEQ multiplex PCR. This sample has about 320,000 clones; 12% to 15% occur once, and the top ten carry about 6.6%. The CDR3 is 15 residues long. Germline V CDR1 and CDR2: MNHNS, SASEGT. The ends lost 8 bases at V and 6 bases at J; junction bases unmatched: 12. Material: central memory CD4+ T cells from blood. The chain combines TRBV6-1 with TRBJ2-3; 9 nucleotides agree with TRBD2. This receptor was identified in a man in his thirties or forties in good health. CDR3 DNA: TGTGCCAGCCCTGGTAGCGGGAGTGTGGGTGATACGCAGTATTTT. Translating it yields CASPGSGSVGDTQYF.